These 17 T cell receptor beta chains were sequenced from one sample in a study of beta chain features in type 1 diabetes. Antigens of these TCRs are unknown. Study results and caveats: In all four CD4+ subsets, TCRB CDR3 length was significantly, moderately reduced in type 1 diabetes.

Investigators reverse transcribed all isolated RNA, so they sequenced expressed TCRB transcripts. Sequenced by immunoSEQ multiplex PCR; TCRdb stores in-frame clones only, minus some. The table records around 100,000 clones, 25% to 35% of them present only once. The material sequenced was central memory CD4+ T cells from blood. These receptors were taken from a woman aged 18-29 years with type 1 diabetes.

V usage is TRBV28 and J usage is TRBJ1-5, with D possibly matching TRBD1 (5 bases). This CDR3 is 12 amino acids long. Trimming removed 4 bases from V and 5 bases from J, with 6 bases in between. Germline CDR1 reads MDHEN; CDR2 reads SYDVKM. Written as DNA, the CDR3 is TGTGCCAGCAGTTGGGGCGATCAGCCCCAGCATTTT. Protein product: CASSWGDQPQHF.

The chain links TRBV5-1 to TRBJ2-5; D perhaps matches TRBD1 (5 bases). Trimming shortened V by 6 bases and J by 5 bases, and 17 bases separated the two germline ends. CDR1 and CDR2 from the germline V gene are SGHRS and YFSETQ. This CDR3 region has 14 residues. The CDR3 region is CASKSTGGGETQYF. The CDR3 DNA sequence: TGCGCCAGCAAGAGTACAGGTGGCGGTGAGACCCAGTACTTC.

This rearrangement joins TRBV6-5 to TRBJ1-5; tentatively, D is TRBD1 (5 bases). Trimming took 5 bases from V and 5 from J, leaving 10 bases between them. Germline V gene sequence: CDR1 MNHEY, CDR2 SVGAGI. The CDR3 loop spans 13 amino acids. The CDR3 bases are TGTGCCAGCAGTCCCGACAGCTATCAGCCCCAGCATTTT. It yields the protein CASSPDSYQPQHF.

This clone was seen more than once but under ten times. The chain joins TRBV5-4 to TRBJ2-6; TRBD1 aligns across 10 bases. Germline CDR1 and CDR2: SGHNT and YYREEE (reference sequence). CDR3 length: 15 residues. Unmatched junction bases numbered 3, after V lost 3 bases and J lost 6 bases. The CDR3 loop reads CASSSGQGKANVLTF. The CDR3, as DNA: TGTGCCAGCAGCTCGGGACAGGGGAAGGCCAACGTCCTGACTTTC.

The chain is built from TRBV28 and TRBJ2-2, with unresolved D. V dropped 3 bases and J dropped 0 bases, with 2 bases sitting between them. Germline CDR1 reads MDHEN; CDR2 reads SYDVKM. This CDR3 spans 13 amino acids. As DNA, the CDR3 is TGTGCCAGCAGTTTCTCGAACACCGGGGAGCTGTTTTTT. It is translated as CASSFSNTGELFF. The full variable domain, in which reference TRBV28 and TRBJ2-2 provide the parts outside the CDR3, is DVKVTQSSRYLVKRTGEKVFLECVQDMDHENMFWYRQDPGLGLRLIYFSYDVKMKEKGDIPEGYSVSREKKERFSLILESASTNQTSMYLCASSFSNTGELFFGEGSRLTVL.

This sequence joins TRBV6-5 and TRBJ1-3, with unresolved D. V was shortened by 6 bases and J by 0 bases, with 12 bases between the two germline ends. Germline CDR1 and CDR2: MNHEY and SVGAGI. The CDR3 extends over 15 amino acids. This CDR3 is CASSPDSSSGNTIYF. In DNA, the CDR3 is TGTGCCAGCAGCCCGGACTCCTCCTCTGGAAACACCATATATTTT.

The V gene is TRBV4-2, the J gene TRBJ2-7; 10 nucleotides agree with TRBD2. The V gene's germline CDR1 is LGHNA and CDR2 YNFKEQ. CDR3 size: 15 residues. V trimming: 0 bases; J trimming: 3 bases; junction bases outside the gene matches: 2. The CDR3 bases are TGTGCCAGCAGCCAAGACTTAGCGGGAGGCTACGAGCAGTACTTC. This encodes CASSQDLAGGYEQYF.

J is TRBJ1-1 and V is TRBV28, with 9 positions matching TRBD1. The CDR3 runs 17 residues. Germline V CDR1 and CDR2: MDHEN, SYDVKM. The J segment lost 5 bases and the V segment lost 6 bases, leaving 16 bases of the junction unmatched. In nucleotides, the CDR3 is TGTGCCAGCAGCACAAGGACAGGGGCAGCCCTGGGTACTGAAGCTTTCTTT. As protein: CASSTRTGAALGTEAFF.

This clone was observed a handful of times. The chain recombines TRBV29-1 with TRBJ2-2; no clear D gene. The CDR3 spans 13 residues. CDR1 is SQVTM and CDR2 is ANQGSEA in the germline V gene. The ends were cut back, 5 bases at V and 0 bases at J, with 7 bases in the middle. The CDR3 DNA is TGCAGCGTTCTAGGTCCGAACACCGGGGAGCTGTTTTTT. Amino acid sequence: CSVLGPNTGELFF.

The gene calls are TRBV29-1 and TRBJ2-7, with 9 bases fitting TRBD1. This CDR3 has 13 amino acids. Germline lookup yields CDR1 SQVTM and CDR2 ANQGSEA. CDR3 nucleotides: TGCAGATTAGACAGGGGGTTCAGGAACGAGCAGTACGTC. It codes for CRLDRGFRNEQYV.

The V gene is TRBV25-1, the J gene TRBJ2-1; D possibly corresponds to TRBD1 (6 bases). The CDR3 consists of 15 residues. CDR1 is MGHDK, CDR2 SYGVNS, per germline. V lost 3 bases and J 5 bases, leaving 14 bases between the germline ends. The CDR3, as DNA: TGTGCCAGCAGTGATGCATCAGCAGGGGACAATGAGCAGTTCTTC. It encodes CASSDASAGDNEQFF.

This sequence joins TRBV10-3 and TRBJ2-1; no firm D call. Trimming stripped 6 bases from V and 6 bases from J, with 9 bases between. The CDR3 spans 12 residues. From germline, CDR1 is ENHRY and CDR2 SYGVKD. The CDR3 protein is CAISPGSNEQFF. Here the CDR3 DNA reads TGTGCCATCAGCCCAGGTTCCAATGAGCAGTTCTTC.

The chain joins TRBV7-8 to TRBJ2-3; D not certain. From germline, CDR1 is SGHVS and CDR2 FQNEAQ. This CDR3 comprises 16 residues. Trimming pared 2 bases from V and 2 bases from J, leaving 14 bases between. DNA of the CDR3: TGTGCCAGCAGCTTACGCGCCCAACGCAACACAGATACGCAGTATTTT. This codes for CASSLRAQRNTDTQYF.

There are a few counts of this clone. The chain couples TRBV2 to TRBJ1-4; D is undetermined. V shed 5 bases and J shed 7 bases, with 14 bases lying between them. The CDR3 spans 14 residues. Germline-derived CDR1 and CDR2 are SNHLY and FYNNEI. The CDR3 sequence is CASSFGGGSEKLFF. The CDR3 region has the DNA TGTGCCAGCAGTTTCGGCGGAGGGAGTGAAAAACTGTTTTTT.

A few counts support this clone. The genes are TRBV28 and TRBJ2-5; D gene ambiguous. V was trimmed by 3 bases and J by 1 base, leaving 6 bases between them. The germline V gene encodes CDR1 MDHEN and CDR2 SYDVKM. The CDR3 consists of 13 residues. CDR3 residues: CASSFHSQETQYF. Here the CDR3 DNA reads TGTGCCAGCAGTTTCCACAGCCAAGAGACCCAGTACTTC.

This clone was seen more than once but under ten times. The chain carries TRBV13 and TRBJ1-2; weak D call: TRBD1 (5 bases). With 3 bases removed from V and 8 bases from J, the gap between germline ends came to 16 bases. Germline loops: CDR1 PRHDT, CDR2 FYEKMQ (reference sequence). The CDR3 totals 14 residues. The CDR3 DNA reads TGTGCCAGCAGCTTCTCCTACGGCACAGGAGGCTACACCTTC. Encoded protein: CASSFSYGTGGYTF.

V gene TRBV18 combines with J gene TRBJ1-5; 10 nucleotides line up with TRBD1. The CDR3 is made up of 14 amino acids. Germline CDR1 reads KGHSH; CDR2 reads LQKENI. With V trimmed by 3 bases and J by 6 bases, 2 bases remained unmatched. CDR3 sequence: CASSPDRGSQPQHF. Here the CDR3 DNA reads TGTGCCAGCTCACCGGACAGGGGGAGTCAGCCCCAGCATTTT.